The rows below give T cell receptor beta chains drawn from one sample of a study of T cells in Graves' hyperthyroidism and ophthalmopathy. TCRdb reprocessed the multiplex PCR reads with MiXCR, giving one entry per CDR3 protein. Among approximately 620,000 distinct CDR3 sequences listed, 14% were seen once. The sequencing input was blood. These TCRs come from a woman aged 25 to 45 with Graves' hyperthyroidism that later progressed to Graves' ophthalmopathy. Both conserved end residues are part of each CDR3. Fields, in order: V gene, D gene, J gene, clone size, CDR3 protein, CDR3 DNA. A D gene is named only where the DNA matches it firmly. Size tells how often a clone was seen (once, few, many) or the class of an expanded clone, and some rows leave it out.

v_gene: TRBV6-1
d_gene: .
j_gene: TRBJ1-1
abundance: many
CDR3aa: CASSEKDGLSLRAMWTEAFF
CDR3nt: TGTGCCAGCAGTGAAAAAGATGGCCTTAGCCTCAGGGCGATGTGGACTGAAGCTTTCTTT

v_gene: TRBV3-1
d_gene: .
j_gene: TRBJ2-7
abundance: .
CDR3aa: CASSTDYFGHEQYF
CDR3nt: TGTGCCAGCAGCACGGACTATTTCGGGCACGAGCAGTACTTC

v_gene: TRBV19
d_gene: TRBD1
j_gene: TRBJ2-1
abundance: .
CDR3aa: CASSEAQGAGMAEQFF
CDR3nt: TGTGCCAGTAGTGAAGCACAGGGGGCTGGGATGGCTGAGCAGTTCTTC

v_gene: TRBV7-2
d_gene: .
j_gene: TRBJ1-6
abundance: many
CDR3aa: CASSWDPGRSSYNSPLHF
CDR3nt: TGTGCCAGCAGTTGGGACCCTGGGAGGAGCTCCTATAATTCACCCCTCCACTTT

v_gene: TRBV3-1
d_gene: .
j_gene: TRBJ1-5
abundance: many
CDR3aa: CASSQTANQPQHF
CDR3nt: TGTGCCAGCAGCCAGACAGCCAATCAGCCCCAGCATTTT

v_gene: TRBV28
d_gene: .
j_gene: TRBJ2-1
abundance: many
CDR3aa: CASSLAVSYNEQFF
CDR3nt: TGTGCCAGCAGTTTAGCGGTCTCCTACAATGAGCAGTTCTTC

v_gene: TRBV6-5
d_gene: .
j_gene: TRBJ1-1
abundance: many
CDR3aa: CASSYSWKGSTEAFF
CDR3nt: TGTGCCAGCAGTTACTCGTGGAAGGGGTCCACTGAAGCTTTCTTT

v_gene: TRBV2
d_gene: TRBD1
j_gene: TRBJ2-1
abundance: .
CDR3aa: CETGGPLDNEQFF
CDR3nt: TGTGAAACAGGGGGCCCCCTCGACAATGAGCAGTTCTTC

v_gene: TRBV11-1
d_gene: .
j_gene: TRBJ2-2
abundance: .
CDR3aa: CASSLTPNTGELFF
CDR3nt: TGTGCCAGCAGCTTAACTCCCAACACCGGGGAGCTGTTTTTT

v_gene: TRBV20-1
d_gene: .
j_gene: TRBJ2-7
abundance: many
CDR3aa: CSARHTKTQGEQYF
CDR3nt: TGCAGTGCTAGGCATACGAAGACCCAGGGGGAGCAGTACTTC

v_gene: TRBV12-3/TRBV12-4
d_gene: .
j_gene: TRBJ1-2
abundance: many
CDR3aa: CASSFSGTYGYTF
CDR3nt: TGTGCCAGCAGTTTTTCAGGGACCTATGGCTACACCTTC

v_gene: TRBV29-1
d_gene: TRBD1
j_gene: TRBJ2-2
abundance: .
CDR3aa: CSVVRGTGEKLFF
CDR3nt: TGCAGCGTTGTCAGAGGGACAGGGGAGAAGCTGTTTTTT